These 27 T cell receptor beta chains were all obtained from the same sample, sequenced in a study of post-analysis software for immune sequencing data. Study results and caveats: Compared with controls, patients had more of roughly five TRBV segments, including TRBV5-6, TRBV5-1 and TRBV20-1.

Unique molecular identifiers were carried by the TCR beta cDNA libraries. In TCRdb, the PCR reads were re-called with MiXCR into one record per CDR3 protein. This sample yields around 700,000 distinct CDR3 sequences, of which about 60% are seen a single time; about 11% belongs to the top ten. Their cognate antigens are unknown. Material: blood. These TCRs come from a girl aged 2-10 years with multiple sclerosis.

The V gene is TRBV29-1, the J gene TRBJ2-7; 9 nucleotides agree with TRBD1. Losses at the gene ends were 6 bases for V and 3 bases for J; bases not matched to a gene: 6. Germline V gene data show CDR1 as SQVTM and CDR2 as ANQGSEA. The CDR3 has 13 residues. The CDR3 sequence: CSVHTGGRYEQYF. The CDR3 DNA follows: TGCAGCGTCCACACAGGGGGCCGCTACGAGCAGTACTTC.

This clonotype showed up just a few times. The chain is built from TRBV10-3 and TRBJ1-1, with D hard to call. V lost 8 bases and J lost 1, with 11 bases in between. The length of the CDR3 is 13 residues. The germline V gene has CDR1 ENHRY and CDR2 SYGVKD. The CDR3 nucleotides read TGTGCCATCTCGGCCAGCCGGAACACTGAAGCTTTCTTT. Amino acids: CAISASRNTEAFF.

V usage is TRBV4-2 and J usage is TRBJ2-1, with a tentative D call TRBD2 (6 bases). The CDR3 runs 13 residues. Germline-derived CDR1 and CDR2 are LGHNA and YNFKEQ. V lost 0 bases and J lost 10, with 10 bases in between. The chain's CDR3 is CASSQDLGGEQFF. CDR3 nucleotides: TGTGCCAGCAGCCAAGATCTCGGAGGGGAGCAGTTCTTC.

The rearrangement links TRBV12-3 or TRBV12-4 to TRBJ2-6, with D hard to call. V was clipped by 1 base and J by 0 bases, with 7 bases between them. The CDR3 length is 16 residues. CDR3: CASSLVWDSGANVLTF. CDR3 coding DNA: TGTGCCAGCAGTTTAGTGTGGGACTCTGGGGCCAACGTCCTGACTTTC.

The V and J genes are TRBV7-9 and TRBJ2-3; D remains unclear. Germline V gene data show CDR1 as SEHNR and CDR2 as FQNEAQ (reference sequence). The CDR3 consists of 14 residues. The V gene lost 5 bases and the J gene lost 5 bases, with 14 bases spanning the gap. This chain's CDR3 is CASSPVESGDTQYF. Written as DNA, the CDR3 is TGTGCCAGCAGCCCAGTAGAGTCTGGAGATACGCAGTATTTT.

The count of this clonotype is one. This rearrangement joins TRBV12-3 or TRBV12-4 to TRBJ2-3, with TRBD1 as a possible D gene (6 bases). CDR3 length: 14 residues. V lost 7 bases and J lost 0, with 11 bases in between. The CDR3, as DNA: TGTGCCAGCACCACAGGGAGCAGCACAGATACGCAGTATTTT. Its protein product is CASTTGSSTDTQYF.

This clonotype has just a few counts. V usage is TRBV29-1 and J usage is TRBJ2-7; a weak D match, TRBD1 (5 bases). The CDR3 consists of 13 residues. Germline loops: CDR1 SQVTM, CDR2 ANQGSEA. Trimming cost V 5 bases and J 2 bases, with 13 bases left between them. The CDR3 loop is CSVSAGITYEQYF. CDR3 DNA sequence: TGCAGCGTTTCGGCAGGGATAACCTACGAGCAGTACTTC.

The chain carries TRBV2 and TRBJ2-1, with TRBD2 matching 7 bases. The germline V gene encodes CDR1 SNHLY and CDR2 FYNNEI. The ends lost 8 bases at V and 6 bases at J; junction bases unmatched: 10. CDR3 length: 14 amino acids. CDR3 residues: CASGRTTSVNEQFF. DNA for the CDR3: TGTGCCAGCGGGCGGACTACTAGCGTCAATGAGCAGTTCTTC.

As DNA, the CDR3 is TGTGCCAGCAGCCTAGCCCCCGACGGCATGAACACTGAAGCTTTCTTT. It yields the protein CASSLAPDGMNTEAFF. This rearrangement joins TRBV5-5 to TRBJ1-1; D remains ambiguous. CDR1 SGHKS and CDR2 YYEKEE come from the germline V gene (reference sequence). The CDR3 extends over 16 amino acids. V lost 4 bases, J lost 0 bases, and 16 bases lay in between.

This clonotype came up a few times. J is TRBJ2-5 and V is TRBV20-1; possibly TRBD2 for D (5 bases). CDR3 length equals 16 residues. The germline V gene has CDR1 DFQATT and CDR2 SNEGSKA (reference sequence). V dropped 0 bases and J dropped 3 bases, with 17 bases sitting between them. The DNA of the CDR3 is TGCAGTGCTAGAGATAGCCTAGCCCAGAGTAAAGAGACCCAGTACTTC. It yields the protein CSARDSLAQSKETQYF.

This clonotype was counted a few times. CDR3 sequence: CASSGAGSLAKNIQYF. The CDR3 nucleotides read TGTGCCAGCAGTGGGGCGGGCAGCCTAGCCAAAAACATTCAGTACTTC. The genes are TRBV6-1 and TRBJ2-4, with D maybe TRBD2 (5 bases). The CDR3 sequence is 16 residues long. The germline CDR1 and CDR2 sequences are MNHNS and SASEGT. The V gene lost 4 bases and the J gene lost 0 bases, with 13 bases spanning the gap.

A note on this clonotype: A clone one base away is much larger, so this may be a read error. The chain joins TRBV4-3 to TRBJ1-2; D remains unclear. The CDR3 covers 14 residues. CDR1 LGHNA and CDR2 YSLEER come from the germline V gene. Here the CDR3 reads CAGSQDIQYYGYTF. The CDR3 coding sequence is TGCGCCGGCAGCCAAGATATTCAGTACTATGGCTACACCTTC.

The V and J genes are TRBV20-1 and TRBJ2-5; 8 nucleotides agree with TRBD1. Germline CDR1 reads DFQATT; CDR2 reads SNEGSKA (reference sequence). Trimming took 4 bases from V and 2 from J; bases not matched to a gene: 9. This CDR3 has 15 amino acids. The CDR3 coding sequence is TGCAGTGCTATCCCTATTTGGACAGGGCAAGAGACCCAGTACTTC. Amino acid sequence: CSAIPIWTGQETQYF.

V gene TRBV25-1 combines with J gene TRBJ2-5, with D hard to call. This CDR3 contains 12 residues. Germline loops: CDR1 MGHDK, CDR2 SYGVNS. Trimming pared 11 bases from V and 3 bases from J, leaving 13 bases between. The CDR3 here is CACNRAEETQYF. CDR3 DNA: TGTGCCTGCAACAGAGCCGAAGAGACCCAGTACTTC.

The CDR3 DNA follows: TGCAGTGCCCCGAGTCCGGGAGTGTTGAATGAGCAGTTCTTC. It is translated as CSAPSPGVLNEQFF. The rearrangement uses TRBV20-1 and TRBJ2-1; TRBD2 is a possible D gene (6 bases). V was clipped by 6 bases and J by 7 bases, with 19 bases between them. The germline V gene has CDR1 DFQATT and CDR2 SNEGSKA (reference sequence). The length of the CDR3 is 14 residues.

V gene TRBV5-1 combines with J gene TRBJ2-5; D perhaps matches TRBD2 (6 bases). V lost 4 bases and J lost 1, with 14 bases in between. CDR3 length equals 15 residues. The germline V gene has CDR1 SGHRS and CDR2 YFSETQ. CDR3 sequence reads: CASSTQLASQETQYF. DNA for the CDR3: TGCGCCAGCAGCACGCAACTAGCTTCCCAAGAGACCCAGTACTTC.

Points on this clonotype: Germline is not matched at one junction end, which may reflect a read error. The V gene is TRBV12-3 or TRBV12-4, the J gene TRBJ2-3; possibly TRBD1 or TRBD2 for D (7 bases each). This CDR3 is 13 amino acids long. CDR3 DNA: TGTGCCAGGAGAGGGGAGGGGACAGATGCGCAGTATTTT. This gives the protein CARRGEGTDAQYF.

The J gene is TRBJ2-7, the V gene TRBV6-5; D remains unclear. The germline CDR1 and CDR2 sequences are MNHEY and SVGAGI. The CDR3 spans 14 residues. The ends were cut back, 4 bases at V and 2 bases at J, with 12 bases in the middle. The CDR3: CASSSLRETYEQYF. CDR3 nucleotide sequence: TGTGCCAGCAGTTCCCTTAGGGAAACCTACGAGCAGTACTTC.

The chain links TRBV19 to TRBJ2-3, with 8 nucleotides matching TRBD2. This CDR3 has 13 residues. J gave up 8 bases and V 3 bases, and 4 bases lay outside the gene matches. CDR1 is LNHDA and CDR2 is SQIVND in the germline V gene (reference sequence). The CDR3 protein is CASSMREEVTQYF. The CDR3 DNA reads TGTGCCAGTAGTATGCGGGAGGAGGTTACGCAGTATTTT.

This clonotype was counted a few times. The chain recombines TRBV12-3 or TRBV12-4 with TRBJ2-7, with 7 bases that match TRBD2. Trimming removed 5 bases from V and 1 base from J; junction bases left unmatched: 5. The CDR3 loop spans 14 amino acids. DNA for the CDR3: TGTGCCAGCAGTCCTGGGAGGGATTCCTACGAGCAGTACTTC. It yields the protein CASSPGRDSYEQYF.

The chain links TRBV7-3 to TRBJ2-3; TRBD2 matches 11 bases. Germline V lookup: CDR1 SGHTA, CDR2 FQGTGA. CDR3 length: 15 residues. V lost 10 bases, J lost 0 bases, and 6 bases stayed unmatched. The CDR3 spells CATKTSGTSTDTQYF. In nucleotides, the CDR3 is TGTGCCACCAAGACTAGCGGGACCAGCACAGATACGCAGTATTTT.

This clonotype has only one observation. The chain recombines TRBV4-2 with TRBJ1-1; 7 bases match TRBD1. Trimming removed 1 base from V and 4 bases from J; junction bases left unmatched: 12. Germline CDR1 and CDR2: LGHNA and YNFKEQ. The CDR3 totals 17 residues. CDR3 sequence: CASSQAPQTGLITEAFF. The CDR3 DNA reads TGTGCCAGCAGCCAAGCCCCCCAGACAGGGTTGATCACTGAAGCTTTCTTT.

The chain combines TRBV6-2 or TRBV6-3 with TRBJ1-5; 9 nucleotides agree with TRBD1. The ends lost 6 bases at V and 7 bases at J; junction bases unmatched: 7. The germline CDR1 and CDR2 sequences are MNHEY and SVGEGT. This CDR3 is 14 amino acids long. The DNA for the CDR3 is TGTGCCAGCAGGGCGGGGACAGGGAGCCAGCCCCAGCATTTT. Translation: CASRAGTGSQPQHF.

The chain is built from TRBV12-3 or TRBV12-4 and TRBJ1-1, with TRBD1 as a possible D gene (5 bases). The CDR3 runs 13 residues. Trimming shortened V by 6 bases and J by 3 bases, and 11 bases separated the two germline ends. As DNA, the CDR3 is TGTGCCAGCAGCCAGGGTCTTGACACTGAAGCTTTCTTT. Residues: CASSQGLDTEAFF.

The rearrangement links TRBV5-5 to TRBJ2-3; 7 bases match TRBD1. V dropped 8 bases and J dropped 6; count of bases not matched to a gene: 3. The length of the CDR3 is 11 residues. CDR1 is SGHKS and CDR2 is YYEKEE in the germline V gene (reference sequence). CDR3 region: CASNRGDTQYF. For the CDR3, the DNA is TGTGCCAGTAACAGGGGTGATACGCAGTATTTT.

The chain carries TRBV12-3 or TRBV12-4 and TRBJ2-1, with 9 bases lining up with TRBD1. The junction had 2 bases not matched to a gene; V was cut back by 1 base and J by 10 bases. CDR3 size: 13 residues. For the CDR3, the DNA is TGTGCCAGCAGTTTAGGTGGGACAGGGGAGCAGTTCTTC. Amino acid sequence: CASSLGGTGEQFF.

The chain couples TRBV20-1 to TRBJ2-3; TRBD1 is a possible D gene (6 bases). This CDR3 is 14 amino acids long. The V gene's germline CDR1 is DFQATT and CDR2 SNEGSKA (reference sequence). The V gene lost 3 bases and the J gene lost 1 base, with 11 bases spanning the gap. CDR3 sequence (DNA): TGCAGTGCTAGTCTGGGGGCCGGCACAGATACGCAGTATTTT. Residues: CSASLGAGTDTQYF.